Shown below are 7 T cell receptor beta chains from a single sample sequenced in a study of T cell repertoires in aging, cancer and after chemotherapy (dated by TCRdb to about 2019). Genomic DNA extracted from peripheral blood, rather than sorted cells or RNA, was used as the source for amplification of TCR beta rearrangements. Instrument on record: Illumina MiSeq. Rearranged TRB sequences spanning V, D and J segments were amplified by multiplex touch-down PCR using a mixed TRB-A/B primer pool. The raw public data were reprocessed by TCRdb itself: fastp quality trimming at Q25, MiXCR clonotype calling, in-frame beta chains only. Every entry covers one CDR3 protein and lists the most common genes and DNA from its rows. The sample table records several thousand distinct CDR3 sequences; 25% to 35% of these occur just once. The leading ten clones occupy about 7.3% of the sample. The sequenced sample was blood. These receptors all stem from a human donor with a blood cancer.

This chain connects TRBV12-5 to TRBJ2-3; D ambiguous. The CDR3 has 12 amino acids. V lost 4 bases and J 6 bases, leaving 8 bases between the germline ends. Per germline, CDR1 LGHNT and CDR2 FRNRAP. For the CDR3, the DNA is TGTGCTAGTGGTTCCACGTGGGATACGCAGTATTTT. It translates to CASGSTWDTQYF.

Sample share makes this clonotype medium-sized. The CDR3: CSAREPLRRAGETQYF. The CDR3 DNA reads TGCAGTGCTAGAGAACCCCTGAGGAGGGCGGGGGAGACCCAGTACTTC. V is TRBV20-1 and J is TRBJ2-5, with TRBD2 as a possible D gene (6 bases). CDR1 DFQATT and CDR2 SNEGSKA come from the germline V gene (reference sequence). The CDR3 length is 16 residues. Trimming took off 0 bases at V and 5 bases at J, with 19 bases between the two ends.

This chain uses TRBV6-1 with TRBJ2-5; D gene unclear. Germline V gene sequence: CDR1 MNHNS, CDR2 SASEGT. V gave up 5 bases and J gave up 4 bases, with 14 bases separating them. The length of the CDR3 is 14 residues. CDR3 protein: CASSFVSRTETQYF. The CDR3 bases are TGTGCCAGCAGTTTTGTCTCCAGGACAGAGACCCAGTACTTC.

Within the sample, this clonotype is medium-sized. The V gene is TRBV18, the J gene TRBJ2-5, with 8 bases aligning to TRBD1. This CDR3 contains 14 residues. V was pared by 4 bases and J by 3 bases, with 4 bases of the junction left unmatched. Germline V gives CDR1 KGHSH, CDR2 LQKENI. CDR3 region: CASSRRQGKETQYF. Here the CDR3 DNA reads TGTGCCAGCTCACGTCGACAGGGGAAAGAGACCCAGTACTTC. The full variable domain, rest sourced from reference TRBV18 and TRBJ2-5, is NAGVMQNPRHLVRRRGQEARLRCSPMKGHSHVYWYRQLPEEGLKFMVYLQKENIIDESGMPKERFSAEFPKEGPSILRIQQVVRGDSAAYFCASSRRQGKETQYFGPGTRLLVL.

This clonotype was counted only a few times. The gene calls are TRBV5-1 and TRBJ1-2; D not certain. Trimming left V 7 bases short and J 0 bases short, with 13 bases between. The germline V gene has CDR1 SGHRS and CDR2 YFSETQ. This CDR3 has 14 residues. The CDR3 is CASRGDQSNYGYTF. As DNA, the CDR3 is TGCGCCAGCCGAGGTGACCAGTCTAACTATGGCTACACCTTC.

In nucleotides, the CDR3 is TGTGCCTGGAGTGTGGGCAGGGCGGATGGAAACACCATATATTTT. Translated, it gives CAWSVGRADGNTIYF. This chain uses TRBV30 with TRBJ1-3, with D maybe TRBD1 (5 bases). Germline CDR1 is GTSNPN and CDR2 is SVGIG (reference sequence). The V gene lost 0 bases and the J gene lost 3 bases, with 12 bases spanning the gap. The CDR3 is made up of 15 amino acids.

On this clonotype itself: A much bigger clone sits one base away, suggesting this may be a read error. The V call is TRBV13, the J call TRBJ1-2; 9 bases fit TRBD1. V gave up 1 base and J gave up 7 bases; unmatched junction bases: 10. CDR3 length: 16 residues. Per the germline V gene, CDR1 is PRHDT and CDR2 is FYEKMQ (reference sequence). The CDR3 DNA reads TGTGCCAGCAGCTTAGACCCGGGACAGGGTAATGTTGGCTACACCTTC. It translates to CASSLDPGQGNVGYTF.